What follows is one TCR beta chain and its context. No cognate antigen has been identified for it. Within one base of it there is no much larger clone, and no base qualities were kept. These data originate in a study of control samples from healthy donors and cancer patients (dated by TCRdb to the early 2020s). The library was obtained by the immunoSEQ multiplex PCR assay. TCRdb holds this immuneACCESS table with in-frame rearrangements only. Some clones are missing; in checked studies, unresolved V genes explain under half, and the rest has no known cause. This sample comprises about 120,000 clones, 93% of them detected only once. Over 2.5% of the sample lies in the top ten. Sequences KGHSY (CDR1) and FQNENV (CDR2) are obtained from the germline V gene. V and J lose 0 bases and 5 bases, and a span of 4 bases separates them. The CDR3, from cysteine to phenylalanine, totals 12 residues. Only CDR3 DNA is held: 36 bases, read in frame from base 1.

This receptor was identified in a man aged 30 to 39 in good health. Material for sequencing was blood. The chain employs TRBV16 and TRBJ2-5; the D gene is unclear. In nucleotide form, the sequence is TGTGCCAGCAGCCAATCTGGCGAGACCCAGTACTTC. Translated, it reads CASSQSGETQYF.